The TCR beta chain under discussion was sequenced for a study of beta chain features in type 1 diabetes. Regarding the study as a whole: Junctions at VDJ sites from type 1 diabetes patients had fewer insertions and more deletions.

Comments on this clone: As yet, its antigen is unknown.

Purity above 95% was achieved in all sorted populations. Expressed TCRB transcripts were sequenced after all isolated RNA was converted to cDNA. Data came from immunoSEQ multiplex PCR; TCRdb stores just in-frame clones and leaves some out. The sample holds fewer than 150,000 clones, 6.9% seen once. The sample was central memory CD4+ T cells from blood. The source is a woman under 40 in good health.

CDR3: CASRRSGDGYTF. CDR3 sequence (DNA): TGCGCCAGCAGAAGGTCAGGGGATGGCTACACCTTC. The V call is TRBV5-1, the J call TRBJ1-2; D may be TRBD1 (6 bases). The CDR3 contains 12 residues. V was shortened by 5 bases and J by 6 bases, with 11 bases between the two germline ends. Germline assignment: CDR1 SGHRS and CDR2 YFSETQ.